What follows describes a single T cell receptor beta chain. Generated by immunoSEQ multiplex PCR, the TCRdb table keeps only in-frame clones and is missing some. The sample holds about 11,000 clones, around 73% seen once. The sample originates from a study of sequential checkpoint blockade in melanoma. The overall study: Maintenance nivolumab came after either treatment sequence.

The CDR3 consists of 18 residues. Trimming removed 0 bases from V and 1 base from J; junction bases left unmatched: 11. The germline V gene encodes CDR1 MGHRA and CDR2 YSYEKL. The treatment is: randomized to nivolumab then ipilimumab (arm A) or the reverse (arm B). From thawed PBMCs, live CD3+CD8+ cells negative for CD19 and CD56 were sorted. This TCR was sampled from a human donor with melanoma. Material: CD8+ T cells sorted from blood (inferred from file names), obtained from a patient given nivolumab and ipilimumab in sequence. The chain is built from TRBV4-1 and TRBJ2-7; the match to TRBD2 covers 8 bases. The DNA of the CDR3 is TGCGCCAGCAGCCAAGATTTATCGGCTAGCGGGCTTTCCTACGAGCAGTACTTC. Translation: CASSQDLSASGLSYEQYF.